This T cell receptor (beta chain) was documented in a study of blood T cell repertoires in COVID-19. Study-wide background: Both acute and convalescent COVID-19 samples were obtained from the United States, Italy and Spain. Sources were T cells, B-cell-depleted T cells, or PBMCs; the material itself was cDNA or gDNA.

Per the original data handling: Nucleated cell counts were estimated from reference gene primer amplification. The repertoire was sequenced with immunoSEQ multiplex PCR; TCRdb's copy has only in-frame clones and lacks some. The DNA was the basis for D and trimming; V, J and clone size are from that table. The data hold about 170,000 clones, with more than 65% observed a single time. The CDR3 spans 13 residues. V lost 3 bases and J 8 bases, leaving 13 bases between the germline ends. Germline V gene sequence: CDR1 LNHDA, CDR2 SQIVND (reference sequence). The rearrangement links TRBV19 to TRBJ1-1; a possible D gene is TRBD1 (5 bases). Sequencing was done on a sample of peripheral blood. This sequence was found in a human donor with acute or convalescent COVID-19. The donor label of this sample is uncertain. This CDR3 reads CASSIRQGTEAFF. In DNA, the CDR3 is TGTGCCAGTAGTATTCGGCAGGGTACCGAAGCTTTCTTT.